This T cell receptor (beta chain) emerged from a study of T-cell memory formation after mild COVID-19. Trimming left V 3 bases short and J 0 bases short, with 9 bases between. The CDR3 is 15 residues long. CDR1 and CDR2 (germline): LNHDA, SQIVND (reference sequence). TCRdb redid the calling of the 5' RACE reads with MiXCR, one entry per CDR3 protein. The table records about 14,000 distinct CDR3 sequences, approximately 19% of them present only once. The sample holds many counts of this clonotype. Sequencing was performed on PBMCs or a T cell subset sorted from them (not recorded which). This receptor was identified in an adult woman who had mild COVID-19 (a few samples of this study predate the infection). Cell type and time point are not known. The chain joins TRBV19 to TRBJ1-5, with a weak D call TRBD1 (6 bases). CDR3: CASSILTGSNQPQHF. Written as DNA, the CDR3 is TGTGCCAGTAGTATCTTGACAGGTAGCAATCAGCCCCAGCATTTT.